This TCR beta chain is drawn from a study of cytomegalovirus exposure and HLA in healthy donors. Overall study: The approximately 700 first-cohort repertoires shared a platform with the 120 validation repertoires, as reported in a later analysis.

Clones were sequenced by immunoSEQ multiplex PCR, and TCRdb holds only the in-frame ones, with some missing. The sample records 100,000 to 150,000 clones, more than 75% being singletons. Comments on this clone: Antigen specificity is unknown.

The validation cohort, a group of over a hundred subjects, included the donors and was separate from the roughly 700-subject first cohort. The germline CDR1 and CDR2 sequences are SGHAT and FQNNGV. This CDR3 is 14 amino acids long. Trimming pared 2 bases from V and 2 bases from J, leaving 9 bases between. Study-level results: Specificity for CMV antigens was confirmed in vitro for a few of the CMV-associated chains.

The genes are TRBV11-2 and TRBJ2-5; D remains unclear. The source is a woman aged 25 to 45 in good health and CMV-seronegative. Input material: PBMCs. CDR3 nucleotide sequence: TGTGCCAGCAGCTTATCCGGAGCGCAAGAGACCCAGTACTTC. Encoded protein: CASSLSGAQETQYF.